This TCR beta chain emerged from a study of cytomegalovirus exposure and HLA in healthy donors. The repertoire was sequenced with immunoSEQ multiplex PCR; TCRdb's copy has only in-frame clones and lacks some. The repertoire holds 65,000 to 75,000 clones, with approximately 92% as singletons. Germline assignment: CDR1 MNHEY and CDR2 SMNVEV (reference sequence). The CDR3 consists of 13 residues. With 3 bases clipped from V and 4 bases from J, the junction kept 1 base outside the gene matches. The sequenced sample was PBMCs. This clonotype was obtained from a man younger than 35 in good health and CMV-seropositive. V and J are TRBV27 and TRBJ2-7, with 9 bases matching TRBD1. CDR3 DNA sequence: TGTGCCAGCAGTTTGGGGACAGGGTACGAGCAGTACTTC. Encoded protein: CASSLGTGYEQYF.